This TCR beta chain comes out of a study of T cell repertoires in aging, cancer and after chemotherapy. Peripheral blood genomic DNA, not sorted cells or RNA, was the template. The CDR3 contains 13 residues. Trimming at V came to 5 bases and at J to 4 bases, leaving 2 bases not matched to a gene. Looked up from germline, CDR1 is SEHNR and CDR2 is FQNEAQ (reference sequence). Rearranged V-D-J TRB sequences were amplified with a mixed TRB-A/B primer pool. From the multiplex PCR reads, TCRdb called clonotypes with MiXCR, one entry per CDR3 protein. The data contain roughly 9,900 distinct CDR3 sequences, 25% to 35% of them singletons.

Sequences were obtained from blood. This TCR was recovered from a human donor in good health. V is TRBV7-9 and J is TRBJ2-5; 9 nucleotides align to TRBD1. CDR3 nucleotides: TGTGCCAGCAGCAGGGGACAGGGAGAGACCCAGTACTTC. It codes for CASSRGQGETQYF.